The rows below give T cell receptor beta chains drawn from one sample of a study of blood T cell repertoires in COVID-19. Only in-frame clones appear in the TCRdb table, and some are missing; sequencing was by immunoSEQ multiplex PCR. The table has more than 85,000 clones, 82% seen once. The sequenced material came from peripheral blood. Source of these receptors: a woman in her fifties or sixties with acute or convalescent COVID-19. The CDR3 runs from the conserved cysteine through the conserved F or W. Each record gives: V gene, D gene, clone size, J gene, CDR3 DNA, CDR3 protein. D genes are given only for firm matches. Expanded clones are given a class, and other clones once, few, many or no size at all.

TRBV24-1	NA	few	TRBJ2-3	TGTGCCACCAGTGATTTGCAAGGGGGCACAGATACGCAGTATTTT	CATSDLQGGTDTQYF
TRBV5-4	NA	once	TRBJ1-1	TGTGCCAGCAGCCTAACAGGCGGCACTGAAGCTTTCTTT	CASSLTGGTEAFF
TRBV9	TRBD1	NA	TRBJ1-2	TGTGCCAGCAGCGTAGGCAGGGGGTATGGCTACACCTTC	CASSVGRGYGYTF
TRBV29-1	NA	NA	TRBJ1-6	TGCAGCGTTGGGCCCGAAATAAATTCACCCCTCCACTTT	CSVGPEINSPLHF
TRBV9	NA	once	TRBJ1-6	TGTGCCAGCAGCGTAGACAGGGAATCACCCCTCCACTTT	CASSVDRESPLHF
TRBV7-2	TRBD1	NA	TRBJ2-7	TGTGCCAGCAGCTTAAGGACAGGAAGCTCCTACGAGCAGTACTTC	CASSLRTGSSYEQYF
TRBV6-5	NA	NA	TRBJ1-1	TGTGCCAGCAGTTACTCGAAGAGGACAGCGAACACTGAAGCTTTCTTT	CASSYSKRTANTEAFF
TRBV20-1	NA	NA	TRBJ1-2	TGCAGTGCTCATAAGGGGGAATTC	CSAHKGEF
TRBV5-6	NA	NA	TRBJ1-3	TGTGCCAGCGGTTCTACAGGCGCTGGAAACACCATATATTTT	CASGSTGAGNTIYF
TRBV30	NA	NA	TRBJ1-2	TGTGCCTGGAGTCCAGCGACAGGCTATGGCTACACCTTC	CAWSPATGYGYTF
TRBV29-1	TRBD1	NA	TRBJ2-7	TGCAGCGCCGGGACAGGGTCCTACGAGCAGTACTTC	CSAGTGSYEQYF
TRBV9	TRBD1	NA	TRBJ1-4	TGTGCCAGCAGCCCAGGACAGGGTTCTAATGAAAAACTGTTTTTT	CASSPGQGSNEKLFF
TRBV5-1	TRBD1	few	TRBJ1-4	TGCGCCAGCAGCAGTCACCTCCGGACAGGGAGCGAAAAACTGTTTTTT	CASSSHLRTGSEKLFF
TRBV7-2	NA	once	TRBJ2-6	TGTGCCAGCAGCTTAGACTCGGGGGCCAACGTCCTGACTTTC	CASSLDSGANVLTF
TRBV19	NA	few	TRBJ1-5	TGTGCCAGCCAAGCTTGGAATCAGCCCCAGCATTTT	CASQAWNQPQHF
TRBV7-9	NA	NA	TRBJ1-5	TGTGCCAGCAGCTATGACAGCTTCGGTGCCCAGCCCCAGCATTTT	CASSYDSFGAQPQHF
TRBV19	NA	NA	TRBJ1-5	TGTGCCAGTAGTACAAACAGGCGACCGAATAGCAATCAGCCCCAGCATTTT	CASSTNRRPNSNQPQHF
TRBV6-2/TRBV6-3	TRBD2	many	TRBJ2-7	TGTGCCAGCAGTTACGCGGGGGACGATTCGTACGAGCAGTACTTC	CASSYAGDDSYEQYF
TRBV29-1	NA	NA	TRBJ2-7	TGCAGCGTGGAAGAGGGGAAGGGGGTCGAGCAGTACTTC	CSVEEGKGVEQYF
TRBV3-1/TRBV3-2	TRBD1	NA	TRBJ1-2	TGTGCCAGCAGCCCATGGACAGGGGAATATGGCTACACCTTC	CASSPWTGEYGYTF
TRBV6-2/TRBV6-3	TRBD2	NA	TRBJ2-5	TGTGCCAGCAGTTCCCGCGGGGGGTCAGGAGAGACCCAGTACTTC	CASSSRGGSGETQYF
TRBV5-1	TRBD1	NA	TRBJ2-7	TGCGCCAGCCAAACCTCTCAGGGGGCCTACGAGCAGTACTTC	CASQTSQGAYEQYF
TRBV6-5	NA	few	TRBJ1-1	TGTGCCAGCTCTCTTCTAGGGGGGAACACTGAAGCTTTCTTT	CASSLLGGNTEAFF
TRBV5-1	TRBD2	NA	TRBJ2-3	TGCGCCAGCAGCTTGGCAACTAGCGCGGGCACAGATACGCAGTATTTT	CASSLATSAGTDTQYF
TRBV7-8	NA	NA	TRBJ1-4	TGTGCCAGCAGCTTCTCGGCAGGGGCAACTAATGAAAAACTGTTTTTT	CASSFSAGATNEKLFF
TRBV19	NA	NA	TRBJ1-5	TGTGCCAGTAGTATAGGCGGGGGACGGGTTAGCAATCAGCCCCAGCATTTT	CASSIGGGRVSNQPQHF
TRBV7-6	TRBD2	NA	TRBJ2-2	TGTGCCAGCAGCTTTCCCGGACTAGCGGGGGTCACCGGGGAGCTGTTTTTT	CASSFPGLAGVTGELFF
TRBV6-5	TRBD2	NA	TRBJ2-5	TGTGCCAGCACTCGACTAGCGGGAGGCGAGACCCAGTACTTC	CASTRLAGGETQYF
TRBV2	TRBD2	NA	TRBJ2-1	TGTGCCAGCAGTGGGAGCGGGGGAAGCTCCTACAATGAGCAGTTCTTC	CASSGSGGSSYNEQFF
TRBV6-2/TRBV6-3	NA	NA	TRBJ1-5	TGTGCCAGCAGTTACTCGGGGGCACTTAGCAATCAGCCCCAGCATTTT	CASSYSGALSNQPQHF
TRBV18	NA	few	TRBJ2-7	TGTGCCAGCTCACCCCGCGGGACAGTCTCCTACGAGCAGTACTTC	CASSPRGTVSYEQYF
TRBV6-5	TRBD1	NA	TRBJ1-1	TGTGCCAGCAGGGGAGACAGGGGCGGGTACACTGAAGCTTTCTTT	CASRGDRGGYTEAFF
TRBV4-3	TRBD1	NA	TRBJ1-6	TGCGCCAGCAGCCAAGAGACAGGGGCCACCAATTCACCCCTCCACTTT	CASSQETGATNSPLHF
TRBV15	NA	NA	TRBJ1-4	TGTGCCACCAGCATTCCCGGGAGCTCGAATGAAAAACTGTTTTTT	CATSIPGSSNEKLFF
TRBV14	TRBD1	NA	TRBJ2-7	TGTGCCAGCAGCCTGGGGACAGGGCCCTACGAGCAGTACTTC	CASSLGTGPYEQYF
TRBV28	NA	NA	TRBJ1-4	TGTGCCAGCAGCGAAACCGGGATTAGCGGCGAAAAACTGTTTTTT	CASSETGISGEKLFF
TRBV4-3	NA	few	TRBJ2-1	TGCGCCAGCAGCCAAGGGGGTGGCAGGGACAATGAGCAGTTCTTC	CASSQGGGRDNEQFF
TRBV6-2/TRBV6-3	NA	NA	TRBJ1-5	TGTGCCAGCAGTACGCGGGTGAGGGCGGAGCAGCCCCAGCATTTT	CASSTRVRAEQPQHF
TRBV30	TRBD1	NA	TRBJ2-2	TGTGCCTTCCTGATGGGACAGGGGACCGGGGAGCTGTTTTTT	CAFLMGQGTGELFF
TRBV29-1	TRBD1	NA	TRBJ1-1	TGCAGCGCCCAGGGGGGACAGAACACTGAAGCTTTCTTT	CSAQGGQNTEAFF
TRBV7-2	TRBD1	NA	TRBJ1-6	TGTGCCAGCAGCTTAGTCGGGGCAGGGGGCTCACCCCTCCACTTT	CASSLVGAGGSPLHF
TRBV4-2	NA	NA	TRBJ1-1	TGTGCCAGCAGCCAAGCACAGAGCCTGAACACTGAAGCTTTCTTT	CASSQAQSLNTEAFF
TRBV10-3	TRBD1	NA	TRBJ2-7	TGTGCCATCAGTGAAGACAGGGGCTACGAGCAGTACTTC	CAISEDRGYEQYF
TRBV3-1/TRBV3-2	NA	NA	TRBJ1-2	TGTGCCAGCAGCCAAGGAACTAATGGCTACACCTTC	CASSQGTNGYTF
TRBV3-1/TRBV3-2	NA	NA	TRBJ2-5	TGTGCCAGCAGCCAAAAAACCCCATCCGTACAAGGAGCCAAAGAGACCCAGTACTTC	CASSQKTPSVQGAKETQYF